This T cell receptor (beta chain) was sequenced during a study of blood T cell repertoires in COVID-19. Overall study: In each case, the material was cDNA or gDNA derived from T cells, B-cell-depleted T cells, or PBMCs.

Germline V gene lookup returns CDR1 SGHDN and CDR2 FVKESK. The length of the CDR3 is 16 residues. Deletions cut 1 base from V and 4 bases from J, with 14 bases between. Allocation to cohorts depended on clinical history reported by the participants. The study recruited exposed participants who had met a COVID-19 case within 2 weeks before entry. Measured with immunoSEQ multiplex PCR; TCRdb has only the in-frame clones, and not every one. The data show fewer than 250,000 clones, under 90% seen once. The rearrangement links TRBV14 to TRBJ1-3; maybe TRBD1 (6 bases). The clonotype originates from a woman aged 45-59 years who had been exposed to COVID-19. The sample taken for sequencing was PBMCs or T cells enriched from blood (not recorded which). In nucleotides, the CDR3 is TGTGCCAGCAGCCAAGTTAGGGGGACCGGCGGAAACACCATATATTTT. It specifies CASSQVRGTGGNTIYF.